This T cell receptor beta chain was sequenced during a study of blood T cells in healthy people across ages. The germline gives CDR1 SQVTM, CDR2 ANQGSEA. The V and J ends lost 2 bases and 7 bases respectively, with 14 bases between them. This CDR3 region has 13 residues. This clonotype was detected many times. A second about 6 to 12 cycle PCR used barcoded and J-beta primers. TCRdb processed the 5' RACE reads anew with MiXCR; each CDR3 protein has one entry. The table has around 1.5 million distinct CDR3 sequences, about 32% seen once. This chain connects TRBV29-1 to TRBJ2-5, with D maybe TRBD2 (5 bases). Sequencing was done on a sample of blood. The source of this sequence is a woman younger than 45 in good health. For the CDR3, the DNA is TGCAGCGTTGAATTCGGGGAATTAGGGACCCAGTACTTC. Encoded protein: CSVEFGELGTQYF.